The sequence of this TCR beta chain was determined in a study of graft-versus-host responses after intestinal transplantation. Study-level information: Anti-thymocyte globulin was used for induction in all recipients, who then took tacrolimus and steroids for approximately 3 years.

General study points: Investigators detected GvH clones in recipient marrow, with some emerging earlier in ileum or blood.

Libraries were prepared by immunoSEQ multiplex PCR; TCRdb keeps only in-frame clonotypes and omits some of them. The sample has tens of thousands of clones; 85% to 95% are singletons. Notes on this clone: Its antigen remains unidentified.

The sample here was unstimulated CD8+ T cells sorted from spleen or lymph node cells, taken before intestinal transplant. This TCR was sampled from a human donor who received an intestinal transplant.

CDR3 DNA: TGTGCCAGCAGCTACAGAGGACAGGGGGTCGACGAGCAGTACTTC. It specifies CASSYRGQGVDEQYF. V is TRBV5-4 and J is TRBJ2-7; TRBD1 agrees at 10 bases. CDR1 is SGHNT, CDR2 YYREEE, per germline (reference sequence). V lost 3 bases and J lost 5; bases outside the gene matches: 8. The CDR3 runs to 15 residues.